These T cell receptor beta chains were read from a single sample in a study of Graves' ophthalmopathy and Graves' hyperthyroidism. From the multiplex PCR reads, TCRdb called clonotypes with MiXCR, one entry per CDR3 protein. In the table there are some 750,000 distinct CDR3 sequences, 40% of which are singletons. Material for sequencing was peripheral blood. These receptors were obtained from an adult man with Graves' ophthalmopathy. The CDR3 runs from the conserved cysteine through the conserved F or W. The D gene is left open where the match is weak. Where a row states a size, it is once, few, many or the class of an expanded clone; other rows omit it.

V gene	J gene	D gene	clone size	CDR3 protein	CDR3 DNA
TRBV2	TRBJ1-3	TRBD1	NA	CASSSRGDTGNTIYF	TGTGCCAGCAGTTCCAGGGGGGACACTGGAAACACCATATATTTT
TRBV29-1	TRBJ2-7	TRBD2	many	CSVEDTGGSEQYF	TGCAGCGTTGAAGATACGGGGGGAAGTGAGCAGTACTTC
TRBV2	TRBJ1-1	NA	many	CASSDWGNTEAFF	TGTGCCAGCAGTGACTGGGGGAACACTGAAGCTTTCTTT
TRBV9	TRBJ1-2	NA	once	CASSVDGKRRFNYGYTF	TGTGCCAGCAGCGTAGACGGGAAACGTCGGTTTAACTATGGCTACACCTTC
TRBV7-2	TRBJ2-7	NA	NA	CASSLDRESYERYF	TGTGCCAGCAGCTTAGACAGGGAGTCCTACGAGCGGTACTTC
TRBV28	TRBJ2-7	NA	NA	CASQTLANSYEQYF	TGTGCCAGCCAAACCCTAGCGAACTCCTACGAGCAGTACTTC
TRBV7-9	TRBJ2-5	TRBD1	many	CASSLLGQGSETQYF	TGTGCCAGCAGCTTATTGGGACAGGGAAGCGAGACCCAGTACTTC
TRBV19	TRBJ1-5	NA	NA	CASSPIGGPPQHF	TGTGCCAGTAGTCCGATCGGGGGGCCGCCCCAGCATTTT
TRBV5-5	TRBJ2-2	TRBD2	NA	CASSSSGRDTGELFF	TGTGCCAGCAGCTCTAGCGGGAGGGATACCGGGGAGCTGTTTTTT
TRBV5-1	TRBJ2-5	TRBD2	NA	CASSLGMAGVRETQYF	TGCGCCAGCAGCTTGGGGATGGCGGGAGTGAGGGAGACCCAGTACTTC
TRBV7-2	TRBJ1-3	TRBD1	NA	CASRNRGYRNTIYF	TGTGCCAGCCGTAACAGGGGATACAGAAACACCATATATTTT
TRBV25-1	TRBJ1-2	NA	NA	CASSEPGGSYGYTF	TGTGCCAGCAGTGAACCGGGGGGCTCCTATGGCTACACCTTC
TRBV12-3/TRBV12-4	TRBJ1-5	NA	few	CASSLARVSNQPQHF	TGTGCCAGCAGTTTAGCCCGGGTCAGCAATCAGCCCCAGCATTTT
TRBV29-1	TRBJ1-4	TRBD1	NA	CSVKGGQGSEKLFF	TGCAGCGTAAAGGGGGGACAGGGGAGCGAAAAACTGTTTTTT
TRBV10-2	TRBJ1-5	NA	many	CASSESGPDTPGPQHF	TGCGCCAGCAGTGAGTCGGGACCTGACACTCCGGGGCCCCAGCATTTT
TRBV7-9	TRBJ1-1	TRBD1	many	CASSFQGATEAFF	TGTGCCAGCAGCTTCCAGGGGGCCACTGAAGCTTTCTTT
TRBV25-1	TRBJ1-1	TRBD1	NA	CASTGTGAGTEAFF	TGTGCCAGCACTGGGACAGGGGCAGGGACTGAAGCTTTCTTT
TRBV7-2	TRBJ2-5	TRBD1	NA	CASNRGQQETQYF	TGTGCCAGCAACAGGGGACAGCAAGAGACCCAGTACTTC
TRBV7-9	TRBJ2-3	NA	NA	CASSSRVGVADTQYF	TGTGCCAGCAGCTCACGTGTGGGGGTGGCAGATACGCAGTATTTT
TRBV24-1	TRBJ2-2	NA	NA	CATGGDRMNTGELFF	TGTGCCACCGGGGGAGACAGGATGAACACCGGGGAGCTGTTTTTT
TRBV20-1	TRBJ1-1	TRBD1	NA	CSARDSTGDIEAFF	TGCAGTGCTAGAGACTCCACAGGGGATATCGAAGCTTTCTTT
TRBV7-2	TRBJ2-7	NA	NA	CASSLKTGVLSYEQYF	TGTGCCAGCAGCTTAAAGACAGGAGTGTTATCCTACGAGCAGTACTTC
TRBV7-8	TRBJ1-3	NA	NA	CASSLALGLSGNTIYF	TGTGCCAGCAGCTTAGCGCTGGGGCTCTCTGGAAACACCATATATTTT
TRBV5-6	TRBJ2-7	TRBD2	NA	CASSEPGRGHSYEQYF	TGTGCCAGCAGCGAACCAGGGAGGGGTCACTCCTACGAGCAGTACTTC
TRBV20-1	TRBJ1-1	NA	NA	CGARLGTMNTEAFF	TGCGGTGCTAGGTTGGGCACCATGAACACTGAAGCTTTCTTT
TRBV20-1	TRBJ2-5	NA	many	CSASSMVQETQYF	TGCAGTGCCTCCTCTATGGTCCAAGAGACCCAGTACTTC
TRBV25-1	TRBJ1-5	NA	NA	CASAGQYNQPQHF	TGTGCTAGCGCAGGGCAATACAATCAGCCCCAGCATTTT
TRBV12-3/TRBV12-4	TRBJ2-2	NA	NA	CASRLGGGELFF	TGTGCCAGCAGACTCGGAGGAGGGGAGCTGTTTTTT
TRBV7-9	TRBJ1-4	NA	NA	CASSPRRGSTNEKLFF	TGTGCCAGCAGCCCGCGCCGTGGATCAACTAATGAAAAACTGTTTTTT